What follows are 18 T cell receptor beta chains derived from one specimen sequenced in a study of blood T cell repertoires in COVID-19. Some clones are missing from TCRdb's copy, which holds only in-frame ones; the method was immunoSEQ multiplex PCR. The sample includes under 300,000 clones, 88% of them seen just once. Sequencing was performed on PBMCs or T cells enriched from blood (not recorded which). The receptor source for this set is a middle-aged woman with acute COVID-19.

The V gene is TRBV11-3, the J gene TRBJ1-2; 9 bases fit TRBD1. The junction had 9 bases not matched to a gene; V was cut back by 5 bases and J by 8 bases. Germline CDR1 is SGHNT and CDR2 is YENEEA. The CDR3 loop spans 14 amino acids. In DNA, the CDR3 is TGTGCCAGCAGCCGAACCCGGACAGGGGACGGCTACACCTTC. Its protein is CASSRTRTGDGYTF.

The chain has TRBV5-6 and TRBJ1-2, with a weak D call TRBD1 (6 bases). V gave up 3 bases and J gave up 8 bases, with 14 bases separating them. CDR1 and CDR2 (germline): SGHDT, YYEEEE. The CDR3 sequence is 13 residues long. The DNA of the CDR3 is TGTGCCAGCAGCTATCAGCGAGGGGGAGGCTACACCTTC. Translating it yields CASSYQRGGGYTF. The full variable domain, completed using reference TRBV5-6 and TRBJ1-2, is DAGVTQSPTHLIKTRGQQVTLRCSPKSGHDTVSWYQQALGQGPQFIFQYYEEEERQRGNFPDRFSGHQFPNYSSELNVNALLLGDSALYLCASSYQRGGGYTFGSGTRLTVV.

The chain carries TRBV19 and TRBJ2-1, with 8 bases lining up with TRBD2. CDR1 LNHDA and CDR2 SQIVND come from the germline V gene (reference sequence). The J segment lost 3 bases and the V segment lost 3 bases, leaving 7 bases of the junction unmatched. The CDR3 runs 16 residues. The DNA of the CDR3 is TGTGCCAGTAGTATGGAAGCGGGAGTTTACTACAATGAGCAGTTCTTC. Protein: CASSMEAGVYYNEQFF.

The chain combines TRBV5-1 with TRBJ2-7, with D tentatively TRBD1 (5 bases). The CDR3 sequence is 15 residues long. V lost 8 bases and J lost 4, with 22 bases in between. The germline V gene has CDR1 SGHRS and CDR2 YFSETQ. The CDR3 DNA sequence: TGCGCCAGTGCGGAACAGGCAACCAGAGATTACGAGCAGTACTTC. It encodes CASAEQATRDYEQYF.

The chain links TRBV18 to TRBJ2-7, with 12 bases identical to TRBD2. The CDR3 is 15 amino acids. Per germline, CDR1 KGHSH and CDR2 LQKENI. V was pared by 2 bases and J by 4 bases, with 3 bases of the junction left unmatched. The CDR3 DNA is TGTGCCAGCTCACCATCTAGCGGGGGGGCTTACGAGCAGTACTTC. Residues: CASSPSSGGAYEQYF.

V and J are TRBV11-3 and TRBJ1-4, with a possible D match to TRBD1 (5 bases). CDR3 length: 20 amino acids. Germline CDR1 is SGHNT and CDR2 is YENEEA. V was shortened by 3 bases and J by 0 bases, with 23 bases between the two germline ends. The CDR3 spells CASSFTPSRAFSATNEKLFF. For the CDR3, the DNA is TGTGCCAGCAGCTTCACCCCGAGCAGGGCCTTCAGCGCAACTAATGAAAAACTGTTTTTT.

The V call is TRBV4-3, the J call TRBJ1-2; a possible D gene is TRBD1 (5 bases). Trimming stripped 4 bases from V and 0 bases from J, with 12 bases between. The CDR3 length is 15 residues. Germline V gives CDR1 LGHNA, CDR2 YSLEER. For the CDR3, the DNA is TGCGCCAGCAGCCTAGGGGTTCCGGCTAACTATGGCTACACCTTC. This translates into CASSLGVPANYGYTF.

CDR3 DNA: TGTGCCATCAGTGTGTCCGGGACTCAGTTTCTGTGGACGCAGTATTTT. Its protein product is CAISVSGTQFLWTQYF. The chain links TRBV10-3 to TRBJ2-3, with D possibly being TRBD2 (6 bases). The CDR3 totals 16 residues. Trimming removed 4 bases from V and 9 bases from J, with 23 bases in between. The V gene's germline CDR1 is ENHRY and CDR2 SYGVKD.

This chain joins TRBV28 and TRBJ2-3; 7 positions match TRBD1. The V gene end was trimmed by 4 bases and the J gene end by 6 bases; junction bases not matched to a gene: 7. The CDR3 contains 14 residues. Germline V lookup: CDR1 MDHEN, CDR2 SYDVKM. The chain's CDR3 is CASSSGTAADTQYF. CDR3 nucleotide sequence: TGTGCCAGCAGTTCAGGGACAGCAGCCGATACGCAGTATTTT.

The rearrangement links TRBV18 to TRBJ1-3, with D unclear. V was shortened by 3 bases and J by 1 base, with 10 bases between the two germline ends. The CDR3 contains 15 residues. Per the germline V gene, CDR1 is KGHSH and CDR2 is LQKENI. CDR3 bases: TGTGCCAGCTCACCTCTGGAGGAATCTGGAAACACCATATATTTT. Its translation is CASSPLEESGNTIYF.

In its sample, this clone was seen once. The CDR3 DNA is TGTGCCACCAGTAGGACTAGCGGGGTTAGCTCCTACAATGAGCAGTTCTTC. Its translation: CATSRTSGVSSYNEQFF. V is TRBV15 and J is TRBJ2-1; the match to TRBD2 covers 12 bases. This CDR3 region has 17 residues. J lost 0 bases, V lost 6 bases, and 6 bases had no gene match. The germline V gene has CDR1 LNHNV and CDR2 YYDKDF (reference sequence).

The J gene is TRBJ2-1, the V gene TRBV2, with D unresolved. The CDR3 has 12 amino acids. Germline V gene lookup returns CDR1 SNHLY and CDR2 FYNNEI. V gave up 5 bases and J gave up 6 bases, with 8 bases separating them. CDR3 sequence: CASSLGRNEQFF. The DNA of the CDR3 is TGTGCCAGCAGTCTAGGCCGCAATGAGCAGTTCTTC.

V and J are TRBV6-4 and TRBJ2-7; D might be TRBD1 (5 bases). Trimming took off 7 bases at V and 3 bases at J, with 19 bases between the two ends. The length of the CDR3 is 15 residues. From germline, CDR1 is MRHNA and CDR2 SNTAGT. The CDR3 nucleotides are TGTGCCAGCACTTGGACACCCGATTCGAACTACGAGCAGTACTTC. This encodes CASTWTPDSNYEQYF.

The rearrangement joins TRBV7-9 to TRBJ1-3; possible D gene TRBD1, 5 bases. The germline V and J ends were trimmed by 3 bases and 1 base, with 7 bases remaining between them. The CDR3 length is 14 residues. The germline CDR1 and CDR2 sequences are SEHNR and FQNEAQ (reference sequence). The CDR3 DNA is TGTGCCAGCAGCTTGACAGATTCTGGAAACACCATATATTTT. It yields the protein CASSLTDSGNTIYF.

The V and J genes are TRBV18 and TRBJ2-3; D not certain. The CDR3 length is 13 residues. Germline CDR1 reads KGHSH; CDR2 reads LQKENI. V was clipped by 4 bases and J by 0 bases, with 5 bases between them. CDR3 coding DNA: TGTGCCAGCTCACGTCTCAGCACAGATACGCAGTATTTT. Encoded protein: CASSRLSTDTQYF.

The chain recombines TRBV19 with TRBJ1-4; a weak D match, TRBD1 (6 bases). Trimming shortened V by 3 bases and J by 8 bases, and 16 bases separated the two germline ends. CDR1 and CDR2 from the germline V gene are LNHDA and SQIVND (reference sequence). CDR3 size: 15 residues. The CDR3 sequence is CASSIRGAREEKLFF. DNA of the CDR3: TGTGCCAGTAGTATCCGGGGGGCTCGTGAGGAAAAACTGTTTTTT.

The chain carries TRBV9 and TRBJ2-4, with 10 positions matching TRBD2. The length of the CDR3 is 17 residues. Trimming at V came to 0 bases and at J to 9 bases, leaving 12 bases not matched to a gene. CDR1 is SGDLS and CDR2 is YYNGEE in the germline V gene. DNA of the CDR3: TGTGCCAGCAGCGTAGGTAGCGGGGGGCCGTCACGGGCCATTCAGTACTTC. This encodes CASSVGSGGPSRAIQYF. The full variable domain, in which reference TRBV9 and TRBJ2-4 provide the parts outside the CDR3, is DSGVTQTPKHLITATGQRVTLRCSPRSGDLSVYWYQQSLDQGLQFLIQYYNGEERAKGNILERFSAQQFPDLHSELNLSSLELGDSALYFCASSVGSGGPSRAIQYFGAGTRLSVL.

V usage is TRBV6-5 and J usage is TRBJ2-1, with TRBD2 matching 11 bases. The germline gives CDR1 MNHEY, CDR2 SVGAGI. The CDR3 is 16 amino acids. V lost 2 bases and J lost 3; bases outside the gene matches: 3. CDR3 nucleotide sequence: TGTGCCAGCAGTTACGGGACTAGCGGAGTCTACAATGAGCAGTTCTTC. Amino acid sequence: CASSYGTSGVYNEQFF.